This T cell receptor (beta chain) was identified in a study of resident and recirculating memory T cells in vitiligo. Study outcomes and limitations: Different lesions suggested infiltration by different T cell clones. No single dominant TCR clone appeared; lesion clonality varied.

Sequenced by immunoSEQ multiplex PCR; TCRdb stores in-frame clones only, minus some. The profile shows more than 65,000 clones, about nine tenths of them singletons. On this clone: Antigen specificity is unknown.

The ends were cut back, 4 bases at V and 2 bases at J, with 18 bases in the middle. Germline V gives CDR1 LGHNA, CDR2 YSLEER. CDR3 length: 17 residues. The rearrangement joins TRBV4-3 to TRBJ1-5; D remains ambiguous. The sequence came from a male donor with vitiligo. Material for sequencing was blood. This CDR3 is CASSPNRFLEGNQPQHF. DNA of the CDR3: TGCGCCAGCAGCCCCAACAGATTTTTGGAAGGCAATCAGCCCCAGCATTTT.